This is a list of T cell receptor beta chains from one sample in a study of blood T cell repertoires in COVID-19. Only in-frame clones appear in the TCRdb table, and some are missing; sequencing was by immunoSEQ multiplex PCR. The data contain some 100,000 clones, 80% to 90% of them seen just once; the ten biggest clones take up around 2.1%. The sequencing input was peripheral blood. The receptors shown here come from a man aged 45-60 years with COVID-19, enrolled during active disease. CDR3s include the opening cysteine and the closing phenylalanine or tryptophan. D genes are given only for firm matches. Rows may omit the clone size; those that give it use once, few, many or a size class.

TRBV4-1	TRBD1	TRBJ1-6	-	TGCGCCAGCAGCCACCAGGACAGGGGGGACTCAACCCTCCACTTT	CASSHQDRGDSTLHF
TRBV18	-	TRBJ2-3	once	TGTGCCAGCTCACCACCGTCTAGCACAGATACGCAGTATTTT	CASSPPSSTDTQYF
TRBV5-1	TRBD1	TRBJ1-1	-	TGCGCCAGCAGCGAAACAGGGGGCTTCACTGAAGCTTTCTTT	CASSETGGFTEAFF
TRBV30	TRBD1	TRBJ1-2	-	TGTGCCTGGTCCCCACAGGGGGGCTATGGCTACACCTTC	CAWSPQGGYGYTF
TRBV27	-	TRBJ1-2	-	TGTGCCAGCAAGACGGTGGAGCCTAACTATGGCTACACCTTC	CASKTVEPNYGYTF
TRBV2	TRBD1	TRBJ2-3	-	TGTGCCAGCAAGGGACAGGTGGTGGGAACAGATACGCAGTATTTT	CASKGQVVGTDTQYF
TRBV6-2/TRBV6-3	-	TRBJ1-5	-	TGTGCCAGCAGCGAACGGGGCAGGGGAGATCAGCCCCAGCATTTT	CASSERGRGDQPQHF
TRBV2	TRBD1	TRBJ2-3	-	TGTGCCAGCGCCTGGACAGGGGCCGCAGATACGCAGTATTTT	CASAWTGAADTQYF
TRBV3-1/TRBV3-2	-	TRBJ2-7	-	TGTGCCAGCAGCCAAGTATCAGTCACGGAGCAGTACTTC	CASSQVSVTEQYF
TRBV15	TRBD1	TRBJ1-5	-	TGTGCCACCAGCCAGGACAGGGAGAGCAATCAGCCCCAGCATTTT	CATSQDRESNQPQHF
TRBV9	TRBD1	TRBJ2-3	-	TGTGCCAGCAGCAGGCCGGGACAGCTCACAGATACGCAGTATTTT	CASSRPGQLTDTQYF
TRBV2	-	TRBJ1-2	-	TGTGCCAGCAGTGACGAAGTTCCAGGGTTTAACTATGGCTACACCTTC	CASSDEVPGFNYGYTF
TRBV29-1	TRBD1	TRBJ1-5	-	TGCAGCGTCATGACAGGGGTCAATCAGCCCCAGCATTTT	CSVMTGVNQPQHF
TRBV11-3	TRBD1	TRBJ1-6	-	TGTGCCAGCAGCTTAGCCAGGGGGCTTAGCTCCTATAATTCACCCCTCCACTTT	CASSLARGLSSYNSPLHF
TRBV19	-	TRBJ1-1	-	TGTGCCAGTAGTATAGGCAGCGCTGAAGCTTTCTTT	CASSIGSAEAFF
TRBV9	-	TRBJ2-2	-	TGTGCCAGCAGCCTCCGCACCGGGGAGCTGTTTTTT	CASSLRTGELFF
TRBV6-5	-	TRBJ2-2	-	TGTGCCAGCACCCAGGGGTCGAGCACCGGGGAGCTGTTTTTT	CASTQGSSTGELFF
TRBV2	TRBD1	TRBJ1-6	-	TGTGCCAGCAGGACAGGGGCGGGTTCACCCCTCCACTTT	CASRTGAGSPLHF
TRBV27	-	TRBJ1-5	-	TGTGCCAGCAGTCAATACAGTAGCAATCAGCCCCAGCATTTT	CASSQYSSNQPQHF
TRBV7-9	-	TRBJ1-4	-	TGTGCCAGCAGCTTATCATCGCGGGTGGAAAAACTGTTTTTT	CASSLSSRVEKLFF
TRBV5-1	TRBD1	TRBJ1-2	-	TGCGCCAGCAGCCGGGACAGGGAGGTCTTC	CASSRDREVF
TRBV4-2	TRBD1	TRBJ1-5	-	TGTGCCAGCAGCGAGAATGCGGGACAGACCCTTAGCAATCAGCCCCAGCATTTT	CASSENAGQTLSNQPQHF
TRBV15	-	TRBJ1-2	-	TGTGCCACCAGCAGAGAACAGAACTATGGCTACACCTTC	CATSREQNYGYTF
TRBV7-2	-	TRBJ1-2	-	TGTGCCAGCAGCTTAGAACGGTTTCGGGTGTACACCTTC	CASSLERFRVYTF
TRBV6-6	TRBD2	TRBJ2-1	-	TGTGCCAGCAAAAGAGACCTAGCGGGGTACAATGAGCAGTTCTTC	CASKRDLAGYNEQFF
TRBV7-6	TRBD2	TRBJ2-5	-	TGTGCCAGCAGCTCGAGGACTAGCGGGTCGGAGACCCAGTACTTC	CASSSRTSGSETQYF
TRBV28	-	TRBJ1-2	-	TGTGCCAGCAGTTCACTTAACTATGGCTACACCTTC	CASSSLNYGYTF
TRBV5-6	-	TRBJ2-7	-	TGTGCCAGCAAGAGCTACGAGCAGTACTTC	CASKSYEQYF
TRBV14	-	TRBJ1-2	few	TGTGCCAGCAGCCAAGGAGGGCGGGGACCAAGAAACTATGGCTACACCTTC	CASSQGGRGPRNYGYTF
TRBV18	TRBD1	TRBJ2-7	-	TGTGCCAGCTCACCACCAGGGGGCAAAGAGCAGTACTTC	CASSPPGGKEQYF
TRBV28	-	TRBJ1-1	few	TGTGCCAGCAGCCCCAGGGGCACTGAAGCTTTCTTT	CASSPRGTEAFF
TRBV20-1	-	TRBJ1-5	-	TGCAGTGCTAGTCGACAGGTTGGCAATCAGCCCCAGCATTTT	CSASRQVGNQPQHF
TRBV11-2	-	TRBJ1-2	once	TGTGCCAGCAGCTTAGATATCCAGGGAGGTGGCTACACCTTC	CASSLDIQGGGYTF
TRBV30	-	TRBJ1-5	-	TGTGCCTGGAGTGTAGTCTCAGGGTTCCATCAGCCCCAGCATTTT	CAWSVVSGFHQPQHF
TRBV3-1/TRBV3-2	-	TRBJ2-7	-	TGTGCCAGCAGCCCGCTGGGGGCTGTCTACGAGCAGTACTTC	CASSPLGAVYEQYF
TRBV3-1/TRBV3-2	-	TRBJ1-1	-	TGTGCCAGCAGCTACACCGGGACACGGGCCCCTGAAGCTTTCTTT	CASSYTGTRAPEAFF
TRBV7-3	-	TRBJ1-1	-	TGTGCCAGCAGCGGGAATAATGGTGGGGGAGGCACTGAAGCTTTCTTT	CASSGNNGGGGTEAFF
TRBV14	-	TRBJ2-3	once	TGTGCCAGCAGCCAAGAGGGTAGCGGACACACAGATACGCAGTATTTT	CASSQEGSGHTDTQYF
TRBV7-2	TRBD1	TRBJ1-2	once	TGTGCCAGCAGCCTGGGACAGGGCAACTATGGCTACACCTTC	CASSLGQGNYGYTF
TRBV2	TRBD1	TRBJ2-5	few	TGTGCCAGCAGTGGAGACAGGGGAGGGACCCAGTACTTC	CASSGDRGGTQYF
TRBV25-1	-	TRBJ1-1	-	TGTGCCAGCAGTGGATTACAGGGCACTGAAGCTTTCTTT	CASSGLQGTEAFF
TRBV24-1	TRBD1	TRBJ2-7	-	TGTGCCACCAGTGATAAGCCGGGACAGGGTACCTACGAGCAGTACTTC	CATSDKPGQGTYEQYF
TRBV11-2	-	TRBJ1-6	-	TGTGCCAGCAGCTTAGTGGGGACAAGCTATAATTCACCCCTCCACTTT	CASSLVGTSYNSPLHF
TRBV7-9	TRBD2	TRBJ2-7	-	TGTGCCAGCAGCTCTATAGCGGGGGAAAGATACGAGCAGTACTTC	CASSSIAGERYEQYF
TRBV4-1	-	TRBJ1-6	-	TGCGCCAGCAGCCAATCCCCCCGGACAGCTCATTCACCCCTCCACTTT	CASSQSPRTAHSPLHF
TRBV5-1	TRBD2	TRBJ2-1	once	TGCGCCAGCAGCTTGGACCTAGCGGGGAGTTACAATGAGCAGTTCTTC	CASSLDLAGSYNEQFF